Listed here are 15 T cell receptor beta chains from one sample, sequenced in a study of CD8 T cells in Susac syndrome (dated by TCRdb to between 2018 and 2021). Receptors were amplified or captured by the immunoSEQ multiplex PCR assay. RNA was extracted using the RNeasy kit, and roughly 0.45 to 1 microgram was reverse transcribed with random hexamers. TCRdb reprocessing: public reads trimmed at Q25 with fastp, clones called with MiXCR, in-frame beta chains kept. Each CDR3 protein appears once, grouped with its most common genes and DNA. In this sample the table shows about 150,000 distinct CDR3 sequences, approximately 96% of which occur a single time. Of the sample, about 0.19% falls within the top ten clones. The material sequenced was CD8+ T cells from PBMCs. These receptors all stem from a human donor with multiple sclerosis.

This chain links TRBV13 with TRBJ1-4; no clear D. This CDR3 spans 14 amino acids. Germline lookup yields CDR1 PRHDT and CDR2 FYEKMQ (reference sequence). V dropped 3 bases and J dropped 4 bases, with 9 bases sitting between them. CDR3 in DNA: TGTGCCAGCAGCTTTGGGAGAGGTAATGAAAAACTGTTTTTT. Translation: CASSFGRGNEKLFF.

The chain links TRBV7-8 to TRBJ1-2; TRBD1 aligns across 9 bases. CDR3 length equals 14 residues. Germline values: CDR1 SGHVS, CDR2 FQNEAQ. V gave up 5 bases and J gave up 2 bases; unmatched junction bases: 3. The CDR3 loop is CASSIGQGNYGYTF. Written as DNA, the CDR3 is TGTGCCAGCAGCATCGGACAGGGGAACTATGGCTACACCTTC.

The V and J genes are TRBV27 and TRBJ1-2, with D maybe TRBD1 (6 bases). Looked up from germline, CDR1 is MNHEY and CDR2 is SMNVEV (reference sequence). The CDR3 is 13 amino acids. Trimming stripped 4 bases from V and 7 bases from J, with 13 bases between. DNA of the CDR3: TGTGCCAGCAGTTCCGCCAGGGGAGTTGGCTACACCTTC. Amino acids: CASSSARGVGYTF.

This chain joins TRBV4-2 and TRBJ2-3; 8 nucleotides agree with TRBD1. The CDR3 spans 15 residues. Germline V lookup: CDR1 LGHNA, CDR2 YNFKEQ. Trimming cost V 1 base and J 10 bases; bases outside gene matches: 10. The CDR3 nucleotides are TGTGCCAGCAGCCAAGCCCGGACAGGGAAGGTTGCGCAGTATTTT. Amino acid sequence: CASSQARTGKVAQYF.

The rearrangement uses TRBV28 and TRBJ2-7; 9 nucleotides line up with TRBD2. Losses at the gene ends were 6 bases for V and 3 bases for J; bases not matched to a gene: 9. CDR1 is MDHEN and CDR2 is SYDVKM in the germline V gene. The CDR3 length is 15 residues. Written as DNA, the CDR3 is TGTGCCAGCAGACCGCCTAGGCGGGGGGGCTACGAGCAGTACTTC. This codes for CASRPPRRGGYEQYF. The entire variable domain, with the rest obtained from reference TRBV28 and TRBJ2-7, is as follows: DVKVTQSSRYLVKRTGEKVFLECVQDMDHENMFWYRQDPGLGLRLIYFSYDVKMKEKGDIPEGYSVSREKKERFSLILESASTNQTSMYLCASRPPRRGGYEQYFGPGTRLTVT.

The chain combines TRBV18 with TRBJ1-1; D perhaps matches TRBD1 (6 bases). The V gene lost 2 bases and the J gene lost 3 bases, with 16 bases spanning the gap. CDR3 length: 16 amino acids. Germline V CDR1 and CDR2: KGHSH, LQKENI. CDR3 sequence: CASSPYGGGSDTEAFF. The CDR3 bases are TGTGCCAGCTCACCATACGGGGGGGGCTCGGACACTGAAGCTTTCTTT.

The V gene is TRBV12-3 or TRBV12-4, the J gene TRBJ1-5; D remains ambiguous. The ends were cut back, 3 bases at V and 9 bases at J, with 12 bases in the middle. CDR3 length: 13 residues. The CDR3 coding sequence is TGTGCCAGCAGTTTTCAGCAAAAGATGCCCCAGCATTTT. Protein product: CASSFQQKMPQHF.

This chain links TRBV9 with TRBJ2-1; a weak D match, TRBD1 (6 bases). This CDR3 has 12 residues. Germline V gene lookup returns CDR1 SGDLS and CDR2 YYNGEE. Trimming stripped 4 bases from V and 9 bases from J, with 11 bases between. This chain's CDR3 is CASSFTGSEQFF. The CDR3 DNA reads TGTGCCAGCAGCTTCACAGGGAGTGAGCAGTTCTTC.

This CDR3 reads CASSLGARAIEQYF. Written as DNA, the CDR3 is TGTGCCAGCAGCCTGGGGGCGAGGGCTATCGAGCAGTACTTC. This chain connects TRBV14 to TRBJ2-7; TRBD1 is a possible D gene (6 bases). Between the trimmed V and J ends, which lost 4 bases and 6 bases, there was a span of 16 bases. Germline V gene sequence: CDR1 SGHDN, CDR2 FVKESK. This CDR3 has 14 amino acids.

The CDR3 coding sequence is TGTGCCAGCAGCTCCCTTGAGCGGAACTCCTACAATGAGCAGTTCTTC. It yields the protein CASSSLERNSYNEQFF. The chain uses TRBV7-9 and TRBJ2-1, with a tentative D call TRBD2 (5 bases). This CDR3 is 16 amino acids long. The V end lost 4 bases, the J end lost 0 bases, and 13 bases lay between the germline ends. Germline V lookup: CDR1 SEHNR, CDR2 FQNEAQ (reference sequence).

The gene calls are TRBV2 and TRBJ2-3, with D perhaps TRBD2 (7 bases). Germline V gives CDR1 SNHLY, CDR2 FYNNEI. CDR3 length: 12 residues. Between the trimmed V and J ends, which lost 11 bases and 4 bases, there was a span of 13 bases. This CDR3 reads CASPGGPDTQYF. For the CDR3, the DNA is TGTGCCTCCCCGGGGGGCCCAGATACGCAGTATTTT.

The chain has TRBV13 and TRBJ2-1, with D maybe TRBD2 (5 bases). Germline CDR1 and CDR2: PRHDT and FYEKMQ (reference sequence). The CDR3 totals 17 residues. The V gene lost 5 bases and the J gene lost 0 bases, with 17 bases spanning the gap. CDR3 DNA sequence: TGTGCCAGCAGCCCCGCGCGGGTGGACCGCTCCTACAATGAGCAGTTCTTC. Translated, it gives CASSPARVDRSYNEQFF. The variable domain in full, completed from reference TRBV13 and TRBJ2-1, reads AAGVIQSPRHLIKEKRETATLKCYPIPRHDTVYWYQQGPGQDPQFLISFYEKMQSDKGSIPDRFSAQQFSDYHSELNMSSLELGDSALYFCASSPARVDRSYNEQFFGPGTRLTVL.

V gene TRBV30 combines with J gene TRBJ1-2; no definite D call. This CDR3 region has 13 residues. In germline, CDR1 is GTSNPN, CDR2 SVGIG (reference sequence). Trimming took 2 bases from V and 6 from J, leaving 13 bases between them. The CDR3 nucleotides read TGTGCCTGGAGTAGGTTGGTACGACATGGCTACACCTTC. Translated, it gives CAWSRLVRHGYTF. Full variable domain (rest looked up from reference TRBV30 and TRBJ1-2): SQTIHQWPATLVQPVGSPLSLECTVEGTSNPNLYWYRQAAGRGLQLLFYSVGIGQISSEVPQNLSASRPQDRQFILSSKKLLLSDSGFYLCAWSRLVRHGYTFGSGTRLTVV.

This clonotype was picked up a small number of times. The CDR3 sequence is CSVPAGGNEQFF. DNA of the CDR3: TGCAGCGTTCCCGCAGGGGGCAATGAGCAGTTCTTC. The chain joins TRBV29-1 to TRBJ2-1, with TRBD1 matching 7 bases. CDR3 length equals 12 residues. Losses at the gene ends were 5 bases for V and 6 bases for J; bases not matched to a gene: 4. Germline CDR1 is SQVTM and CDR2 is ANQGSEA.

The chain's CDR3 is CASSHGQGAYEQYF. CDR3 coding DNA: TGTGCCAGCAGTCACGGACAGGGCGCCTACGAGCAGTACTTC. The V gene is TRBV27, the J gene TRBJ2-7, with TRBD1 matching 8 bases. Germline loops: CDR1 MNHEY, CDR2 SMNVEV (reference sequence). This CDR3 region has 14 residues. V lost 5 bases to trimming and J lost 2 bases; unmatched junction nucleotides: 5.